Below are 25 T cell receptor beta chains sequenced from a single sample in a study of regulatory T cells in long-lasting Graves disease. Regarding time point: newly diagnosed GD, antithyroid drugs for less than 3 months. PBMC RNA served as the TCR library source. Investigators prepared the TCR beta libraries by applying iRepertoire HTBI primers and Arm-PCR of CDR3 regions. TCRdb called the multiplex PCR reads again in MiXCR, with one record for every CDR3 protein. The sample lists 550,000 to 600,000 distinct CDR3 sequences, 15% to 20% seen once, with more than 10% in the top ten. These data were likewise used in another study, on T cells in Graves' hyperthyroidism and ophthalmopathy.

The sample consisted of peripheral blood mononuclear cells (PBMCs), taken at new diagnosis, from a patient treated with antithyroid drugs. The receptors come from a man between 18 and 29 years old with Graves disease.

This clonotype came up many times. The V call is TRBV11-2, the J call TRBJ2-5; 7 positions agree with TRBD2. The V gene's germline CDR1 is SGHAT and CDR2 FQNNGV. The CDR3 runs 11 residues. The J segment lost 7 bases and the V segment lost 4 bases, leaving 0 bases of the junction unmatched. The CDR3 DNA reads as TGTGCCAGCAGCTCGGGGGGGACCCAGTACTTC. It encodes CASSSGGTQYF.

The table lists this clonotype with many counts. The V gene is TRBV2, the J gene TRBJ2-3, with 8 bases identical to TRBD1. Germline lookup yields CDR1 SNHLY and CDR2 FYNNEI. The CDR3 spans 13 residues. The V gene end was trimmed by 8 bases and the J gene end by 4 bases; junction bases not matched to a gene: 5. The CDR3 here is CASAGTGADTQYF. Here the CDR3 DNA reads TGTGCCAGCGCAGGGACAGGAGCAGATACGCAGTATTTT.

This clonotype came up a few times. This chain links TRBV11-2 with TRBJ1-2, with D possibly TRBD1 on 6 matching bases. This CDR3 contains 17 residues. Germline CDR1 reads SGHAT; CDR2 reads FQNNGV. V lost 5 bases and J 3 bases, leaving 22 bases between the germline ends. This chain's CDR3 is CASSGAGVPEFYYGYTF. In DNA form, the CDR3 reads TGTGCCAGCAGCGGTGCAGGGGTCCCAGAGTTTTACTATGGCTACACCTTC.

The chain is built from TRBV6-8 and TRBJ2-1, with a weak D call TRBD1 (6 bases). Looked up from germline, CDR1 is MNHGY and CDR2 is SAAAGT. The V gene lost 8 bases and the J gene lost 1 base, with 12 bases spanning the gap. This CDR3 has 14 residues. The CDR3 here is CASHGQTSYNEQFF. In DNA, the CDR3 is TGTGCCAGCCACGGACAGACTTCCTACAATGAGCAGTTCTTC.

This rearrangement joins TRBV27 to TRBJ1-1, with 7 bases matching TRBD1. Germline assignment: CDR1 MNHEY and CDR2 SMNVEV (reference sequence). This CDR3 contains 15 residues. The V and J ends lost 5 bases and 10 bases, in that order; junction bases with no gene match: 16. The CDR3 DNA follows: TGTGCCAGCAGTATACTTTCCCGGGACAGTGTTGGAGCTTTCTTT. It specifies CASSILSRDSVGAFF.

Only a few counts were recorded for this clonotype. This chain links TRBV5-1 with TRBJ1-6, with 9 bases identical to TRBD1. CDR1 is SGHRS and CDR2 is YFSETQ in the germline V gene. The CDR3 is 14 amino acids. Unmatched junction bases numbered 4, after V lost 3 bases and J lost 9 bases. The CDR3 DNA follows: TGCGCCAGCAGCTCCGGACAGGGGACTTCACCCCTCCACTTT. Its protein is CASSSGQGTSPLHF. Based on the CDR3 plus reference TRBV5-1 and TRBJ1-6, the full variable domain is KAGVTQTPRYLIKTRGQQVTLSCSPISGHRSVSWYQQTPGQGLQFLFEYFSETQRNKGNFPGRFSGRQFSNSRSEMNVSTLELGDSALYLCASSSGQGTSPLHFGNGTRLTVT.

This chain links TRBV6-9 with TRBJ2-7, with TRBD2 identical over 10 bases. V shed 2 bases and J 4 bases; nucleotides not matched to a gene: 11. Germline loops: CDR1 MNHGY, CDR2 SVAAGI. CDR3 length: 17 residues. CDR3 nucleotide sequence: TGTGCCAGCAGTTATGATTCCCCTCTAGCGGGAGTTTACGAGCAGTACTTC. It is translated as CASSYDSPLAGVYEQYF.

This clonotype occurred many times. CDR3 protein: CASSPTLTGLNQPQHF. CDR3 sequence (DNA): TGTGCCAGTAGTCCTACTCTGACAGGGCTCAATCAGCCCCAGCATTTT. The chain recombines TRBV19 with TRBJ1-5; TRBD1 matches 7 bases. With V trimmed by 5 bases and J by 3 bases, 10 bases remained unmatched. The germline V gene has CDR1 LNHDA and CDR2 SQIVND (reference sequence). The CDR3 has 16 amino acids.

As for this clonotype: This sequence may be a read error, since a much larger clone differs from it by one base. The V call is TRBV6-1, the J call TRBJ1-2, with a weak D call TRBD1 (6 bases). Trimming cost V 5 bases and J 4 bases, with 14 bases left between them. This CDR3 is 14 amino acids long. The germline CDR1 and CDR2 sequences are MNHNS and SASEGT. CDR3 nucleotides: TGTGCCAGCAGTACGACAGGTTCATCCTATGGCTACACCTTC. Protein sequence: CASSTTGSSYGYTF.

Only a few counts were recorded for this clonotype. V and J are TRBV19 and TRBJ1-1; D unclear. Trimming shortened V by 9 bases and J by 5 bases, and 16 bases separated the two germline ends. The CDR3 runs to 13 residues. The germline V gene has CDR1 LNHDA and CDR2 SQIVND (reference sequence). This CDR3 reads CASSDTWETEAFF. The CDR3 nucleotides are TGTGCCAGCTCCGACACCTGGGAAACTGAAGCTTTCTTT.

This clonotype was counted only a few times. The chain has TRBV7-9 and TRBJ2-3; 10 positions match TRBD2. TRBJ2-5 matches the DNA end more closely, so the J call is doubtful. Germline V gene data show CDR1 as SEHNR and CDR2 as FQNEAQ (reference sequence). The CDR3 is 16 residues long. This CDR3 is CASSLAPSGSRETQYF. CDR3 DNA: TGTGCCAGCAGCTTAGCCCCTAGCGGGAGTAGAGAGACCCAGTACTTC.

The chain links TRBV20-1 to TRBJ1-2, with TRBD1 identical over 8 bases. Germline CDR1 DFQATT, CDR2 SNEGSKA (reference sequence). CDR3 length: 18 residues. With 0 bases clipped from V and 5 bases from J, the junction kept 17 bases outside the gene matches. The CDR3 sequence is CSARDNPRRGRGWYGYTF. In DNA form, the CDR3 reads TGCAGTGCTAGAGATAATCCCCGCAGGGGGCGCGGTTGGTATGGCTACACCTTC.

The rearrangement uses TRBV28 and TRBJ2-7; TRBD2 might be the D (6 bases). The CDR3 spans 12 residues. The V end was cut by 8 bases, the J end by 0 bases, with 8 bases between. Germline V CDR1 and CDR2: MDHEN, SYDVKM. CDR3 amino acids: CASQRASYEQYF. The CDR3, as DNA: TGTGCCAGCCAGCGGGCCTCCTACGAGCAGTACTTC. Full variable domain (remainder filled in from reference TRBV28 and TRBJ2-7): DVKVTQSSRYLVKRTGEKVFLECVQDMDHENMFWYRQDPGLGLRLIYFSYDVKMKEKGDIPEGYSVSREKKERFSLILESASTNQTSMYLCASQRASYEQYFGPGTRLTVT.

The chain combines TRBV20-1 with TRBJ2-6; a possible D gene is TRBD2 (5 bases). The CDR3 has 17 amino acids. V lost 4 bases, J lost 0 bases, and 16 bases lay in between. CDR1 is DFQATT, CDR2 SNEGSKA, per germline (reference sequence). The CDR3 region has the DNA TGCAGTGCTATGGTGGACTTGGAACTCTCTGGGGCCAACGTCCTGACTTTC. Translated: CSAMVDLELSGANVLTF.

The gene calls are TRBV20-1 and TRBJ1-5; no clear D gene. The CDR3 runs 14 residues. The germline V gene has CDR1 DFQATT and CDR2 SNEGSKA (reference sequence). V was cut by 7 bases and J by 3 bases, with 16 bases left in between. CDR3 DNA: TGCAGTGTTACGGCCGGACTGCTCAATCAGCCCCAGCATTTT. Translating gives CSVTAGLLNQPQHF.

This clonotype was observed at least ten times. CDR3 sequence (DNA): TGTGCCATCAGTGGGCAGGGTGTTGGCGAGCAGTACTTC. Encoded protein: CAISGQGVGEQYF. The V gene is TRBV10-3, the J gene TRBJ2-7; possible D gene TRBD1, 5 bases. Germline CDR1 reads ENHRY; CDR2 reads SYGVKD. CDR3 length: 13 amino acids. V lost 4 bases to trimming and J lost 6 bases, with 13 bases between them.

This clonotype was counted between two and nine times. The chain has TRBV27 and TRBJ2-1; either TRBD1 or TRBD2 may fit D (5 bases each). Deletions cut 4 bases from V and 2 bases from J, with 12 bases between. The CDR3 loop spans 15 amino acids. Germline-derived CDR1 and CDR2 are MNHEY and SMNVEV (reference sequence). CDR3 nucleotide sequence: TGTGCCAGCAGTTCTACAGGAGGCACCTACAATGAGCAGTTCTTC. It translates to CASSSTGGTYNEQFF.

This clonotype has ten or more counts. This chain connects TRBV10-3 to TRBJ2-5; TRBD2 matches at 13 bases. Germline V gene data show CDR1 as ENHRY and CDR2 as SYGVKD. The CDR3 totals 15 residues. V dropped 2 bases and J dropped 6; count of bases not matched to a gene: 3. CDR3 protein: CAISEGTSGIKTQYF. DNA of the CDR3: TGTGCCATCAGTGAGGGGACTAGCGGGATAAAGACCCAGTACTTC.

This clonotype showed up many times. The gene calls are TRBV2 and TRBJ1-5, with a weak D call TRBD1 (5 bases). The CDR3 runs 15 residues. Per germline, CDR1 SNHLY and CDR2 FYNNEI. Trimming removed 4 bases from V and 7 bases from J, with 17 bases in between. The CDR3 DNA reads as TGTGCCAGCAGTGTAGAGGGCAGGGTGGACCAGCCCCAGCATTTT. Translation: CASSVEGRVDQPQHF.

Turning to this clonotype: An end of the junction does not agree with germline; a read error may underlie this. The chain is built from TRBV2 and TRBJ2-4, with D tentatively TRBD1 (5 bases). Germline V lookup: CDR1 SNHLY, CDR2 FYNNEI. The CDR3 sequence is 12 residues long. The DNA of the CDR3 is TGTGCCAGCAGTGAACTCGGACACCTTTCGGTCTTC. This translates into CASSELGHLSVF.

This clonotype was seen ten or more times. Here the CDR3 reads CSAQPVGSDEQYF. The CDR3 nucleotides are TGCAGTGCCCAACCGGTCGGGAGCGACGAGCAGTACTTC. This rearrangement joins TRBV20-1 to TRBJ2-7; perhaps TRBD2 as D (6 bases). The CDR3 sequence is 13 residues long. V dropped 6 bases and J dropped 5 bases, with 17 bases sitting between them. In germline, CDR1 is DFQATT, CDR2 SNEGSKA (reference sequence).

This clonotype was recorded many times. The rearrangement links TRBV7-9 to TRBJ1-4; D uncertain. Germline V gives CDR1 SEHNR, CDR2 FQNEAQ (reference sequence). The CDR3 extends over 12 amino acids. V was cut by 5 bases and J by 7 bases, with 8 bases left in between. The CDR3 nucleotides read TGTGCCAGCAGCGGCGAAGGTGAAAAACTGTTTTTT. This sequence encodes CASSGEGEKLFF.

This clonotype was detected a few times. This may be a read error, as it is one base from a much larger clone. The V call is TRBV20-1, the J call TRBJ2-5; D uncertain. This CDR3 has 10 amino acids. Trimming took 3 bases from V and 5 from J, leaving 4 bases between them. Germline assignment: CDR1 DFQATT and CDR2 SNEGSKA (reference sequence). The CDR3 here is CSASFETQYF. In nucleotides, the CDR3 is TGCAGTGCTAGTTTCGAGACCCAGTACTTC.

This clonotype was seen ten or more times. The chain uses TRBV12-3 or TRBV12-4 and TRBJ1-1; a weak D match, TRBD1 (6 bases). The CDR3 loop spans 14 amino acids. Trimming removed 5 bases at V and 3 bases at J, with 13 bases between. Written as DNA, the CDR3 is TGTGCCAGCAGTAACAGGGAGGGCCACACTGAAGCTTTCTTT. Amino acid sequence: CASSNREGHTEAFF.

This clonotype was seen many times. The chain couples TRBV20-1 to TRBJ1-5, with a weak D call TRBD1 (6 bases). CDR1 is DFQATT and CDR2 is SNEGSKA in the germline V gene (reference sequence). V was cut by 0 bases and J by 2 bases, with 11 bases left in between. This CDR3 has 15 residues. The CDR3 DNA is TGCAGTGCTAGAGATACAGGGCTCGGCAATCAGCCCCAGCATTTT. Encoded protein: CSARDTGLGNQPQHF.